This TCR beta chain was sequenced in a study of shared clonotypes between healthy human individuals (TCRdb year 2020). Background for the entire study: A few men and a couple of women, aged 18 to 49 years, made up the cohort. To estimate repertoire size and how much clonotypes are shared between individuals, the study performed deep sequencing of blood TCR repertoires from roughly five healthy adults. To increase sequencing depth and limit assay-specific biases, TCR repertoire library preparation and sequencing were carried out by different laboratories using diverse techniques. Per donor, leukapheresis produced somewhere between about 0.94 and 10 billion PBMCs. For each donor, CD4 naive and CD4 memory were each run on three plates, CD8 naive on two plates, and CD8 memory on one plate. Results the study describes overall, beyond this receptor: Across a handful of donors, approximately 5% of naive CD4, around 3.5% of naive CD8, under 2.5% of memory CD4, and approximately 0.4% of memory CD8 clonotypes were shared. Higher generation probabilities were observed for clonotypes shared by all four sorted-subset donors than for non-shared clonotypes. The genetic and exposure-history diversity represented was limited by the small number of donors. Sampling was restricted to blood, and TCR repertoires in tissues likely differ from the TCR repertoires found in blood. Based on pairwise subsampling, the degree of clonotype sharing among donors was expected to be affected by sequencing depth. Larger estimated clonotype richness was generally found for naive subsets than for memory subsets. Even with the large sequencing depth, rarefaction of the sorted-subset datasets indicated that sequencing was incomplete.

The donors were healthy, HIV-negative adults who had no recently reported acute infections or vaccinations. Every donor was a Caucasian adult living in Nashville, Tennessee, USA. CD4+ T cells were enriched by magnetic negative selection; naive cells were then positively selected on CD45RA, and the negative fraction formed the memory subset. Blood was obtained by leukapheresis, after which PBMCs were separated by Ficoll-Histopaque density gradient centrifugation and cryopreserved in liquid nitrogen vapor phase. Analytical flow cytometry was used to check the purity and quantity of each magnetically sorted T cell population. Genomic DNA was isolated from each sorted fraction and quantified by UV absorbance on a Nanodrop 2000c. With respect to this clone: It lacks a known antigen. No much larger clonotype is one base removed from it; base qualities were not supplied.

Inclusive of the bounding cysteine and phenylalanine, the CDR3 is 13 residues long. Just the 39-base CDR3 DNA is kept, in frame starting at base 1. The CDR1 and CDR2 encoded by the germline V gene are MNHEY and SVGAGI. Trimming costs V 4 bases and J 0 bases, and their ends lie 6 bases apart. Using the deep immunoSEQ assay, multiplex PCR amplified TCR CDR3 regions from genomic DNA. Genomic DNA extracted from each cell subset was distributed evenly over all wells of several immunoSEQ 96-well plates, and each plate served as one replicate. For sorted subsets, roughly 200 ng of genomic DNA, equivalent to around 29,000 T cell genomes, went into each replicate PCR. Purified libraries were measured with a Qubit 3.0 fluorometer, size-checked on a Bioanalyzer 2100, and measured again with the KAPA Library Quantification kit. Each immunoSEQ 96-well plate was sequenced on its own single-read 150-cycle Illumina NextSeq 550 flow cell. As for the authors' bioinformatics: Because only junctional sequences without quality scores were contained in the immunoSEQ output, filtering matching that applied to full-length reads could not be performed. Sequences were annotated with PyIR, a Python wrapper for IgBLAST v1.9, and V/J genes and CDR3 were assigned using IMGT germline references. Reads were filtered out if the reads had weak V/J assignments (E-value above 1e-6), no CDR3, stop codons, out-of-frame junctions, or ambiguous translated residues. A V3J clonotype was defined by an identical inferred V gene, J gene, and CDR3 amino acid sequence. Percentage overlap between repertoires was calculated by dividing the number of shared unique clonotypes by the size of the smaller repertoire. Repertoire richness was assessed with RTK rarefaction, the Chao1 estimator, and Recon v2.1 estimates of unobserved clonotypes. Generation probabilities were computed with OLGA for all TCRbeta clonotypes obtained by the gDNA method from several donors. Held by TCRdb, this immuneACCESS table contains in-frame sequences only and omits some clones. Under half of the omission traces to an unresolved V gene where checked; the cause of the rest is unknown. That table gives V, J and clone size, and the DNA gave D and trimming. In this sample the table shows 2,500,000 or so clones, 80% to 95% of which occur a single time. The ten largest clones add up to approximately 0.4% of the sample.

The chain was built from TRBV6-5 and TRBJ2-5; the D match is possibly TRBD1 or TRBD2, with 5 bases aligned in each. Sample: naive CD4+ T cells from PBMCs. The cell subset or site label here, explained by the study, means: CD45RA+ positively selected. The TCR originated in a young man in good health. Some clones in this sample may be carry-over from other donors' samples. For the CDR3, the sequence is CASSSGHQETQYF. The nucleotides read TGTGCCAGCAGTTCGGGACACCAAGAGACCCAGTACTTC.